The 32 T cell receptor beta chains reported below all come from one sample, sequenced in a study of vaccination and CD4 T cells after COVID-19. Cultured CD4+ T cells had their DNA profiled by the Oncomine TCR Beta short-read assay. TCRdb ran MiXCR on the PCR reads and lists one entry per CDR3 protein. Of 13,000 or so distinct CDR3 sequences in the sample, about 50% were seen once. Antigens for these TCRs are unknown. Documented treatment: roughly 10-day PBMC culture with coronavirus spike peptide pools or control peptides (ViraFEST assay). Material for sequencing was CD4+ T cells from blood, cultured in vitro. The receptor source for this set is a human donor who had recovered from COVID-19.

The chain is built from TRBV7-2 and TRBJ1-4; possible D gene TRBD1, 5 bases. The germline V and J ends were trimmed by 3 bases and 7 bases, with 18 bases remaining between them. The germline V gene has CDR1 SGHTA and CDR2 FQGNSA. The CDR3 has 16 residues. The DNA of the CDR3 is TGTGCCAGCAGCTTGTGGGACGGAAGGTCAAGTGAAAAACTGTTTTTT. Its protein is CASSLWDGRSSEKLFF.

V gene TRBV4-1 combines with J gene TRBJ2-2, with a weak D call TRBD2 (7 bases). This CDR3 comprises 16 residues. V shed 4 bases and J shed 5 bases, with 17 bases lying between them. The germline CDR1 and CDR2 sequences are MGHRA and YSYEKL. CDR3 loop: CASSPPGGWRTGELFF. The CDR3 nucleotides are TGCGCCAGCAGCCCCCCGGGGGGCTGGAGAACCGGGGAGCTGTTTTTT.

This clonotype was detected a few times. One junction end disagrees with the germline gene, perhaps due to a read error. This chain links TRBV19 with TRBJ2-3; possible D gene TRBD1, 5 bases. Germline values: CDR1 LNHDA, CDR2 SQIVND (reference sequence). There are 15 residues in the CDR3. The CDR3 loop is CASTVWGLGTDTQYF. The CDR3 nucleotides read TGTGCCAGTACAGTTTGGGGCCTAGGCACGGATACGCAGTATTTT.

The V call is TRBV6-5, the J call TRBJ2-1; D unresolved. V lost 0 bases and J lost 0, with 6 bases in between. CDR1 is MNHEY, CDR2 SVGAGI, per germline. This CDR3 is 15 amino acids long. DNA for the CDR3: TGTGCCAGCAGTTACTCGCCTAGCTCCTACAATGAGCAGTTCTTC. As protein: CASSYSPSSYNEQFF.

This clonotype was found a few times. The chain is built from TRBV9 and TRBJ1-6; 7 positions agree with TRBD1. With V trimmed by 0 bases and J by 5 bases, 2 bases remained unmatched. Germline CDR1 and CDR2: SGDLS and YYNGEE. The CDR3 runs to 15 residues. For the CDR3, the DNA is TGTGCCAGCAGCGTAGGACAGGGCCATAATTCACCCCTCCACTTT. Translation: CASSVGQGHNSPLHF.

The chain uses TRBV27 and TRBJ1-6; D unresolved. Deletions cut 5 bases from V and 6 bases from J, with 20 bases between. The V gene's germline CDR1 is MNHEY and CDR2 SMNVEV (reference sequence). The CDR3 is made up of 17 amino acids. The CDR3 coding sequence is TGTGCCAGCAGTCCTCTACCTCACAGATCAAGTAATTCACCCCTCCACTTT. It codes for CASSPLPHRSSNSPLHF.

The chain employs TRBV24-1 and TRBJ2-1; TRBD1 matches 7 bases. With V trimmed by 5 bases and J by 6 bases, 6 bases remained unmatched. From germline, CDR1 is KGHDR and CDR2 SFDVKD. The CDR3 covers 14 residues. This CDR3 reads CATSAQTGVNEQFF. The DNA of the CDR3 is TGTGCCACCAGTGCTCAAACAGGGGTCAATGAGCAGTTCTTC.

The V call is TRBV30, the J call TRBJ2-5; 8 bases are a match to TRBD2. Germline V gene data show CDR1 as GTSNPN and CDR2 as SVGIG (reference sequence). The CDR3 totals 15 residues. J was trimmed by 5 bases and V by 1 base; bases with no gene match: 9. The CDR3 DNA follows: TGTGCCTGGAGTGCTCACCCCACTAGCGGCGAGACCCAGTACTTC. Translation: CAWSAHPTSGETQYF.

There are a few counts of this clonotype. This chain uses TRBV27 with TRBJ2-1, with D possibly matching TRBD2 (7 bases). Germline loops: CDR1 MNHEY, CDR2 SMNVEV (reference sequence). V gave up 3 bases and J gave up 8 bases, with 20 bases separating them. This CDR3 spans 16 amino acids. The CDR3 nucleotides are TGTGCCAGCAGTTTCTCCCTTCAACTGGGGGGGCATGAGCAGTTCTTC. It is translated as CASSFSLQLGGHEQFF.

The genes are TRBV20-1 and TRBJ1-6, with D possibly TRBD1 on 5 matching bases. This CDR3 is built from 15 residues. The V gene's germline CDR1 is DFQATT and CDR2 SNEGSKA (reference sequence). V dropped 0 bases and J dropped 4 bases, with 10 bases sitting between them. As DNA, the CDR3 is TGCAGTGCTAGAGATCGGGCAGGGTATAATTCACCCCTCCACTTT. Protein product: CSARDRAGYNSPLHF.

The count of this clonotype is one. The chain combines TRBV7-6 with TRBJ2-7; 7 bases are a match to TRBD1. There are 18 residues in the CDR3. The germline gives CDR1 SGHVS, CDR2 FNYEAQ. Trimming removed 3 bases from V and 3 bases from J; junction bases left unmatched: 17. CDR3 nucleotide sequence: TGTGCCAGCAGCTTCCGGGACAGCTTTTTAGATGTGAACTACGAGCAGTACTTC. The encoded protein is CASSFRDSFLDVNYEQYF.

This clonotype was counted between two and nine times. The gene calls are TRBV6-5 and TRBJ1-2, with a tentative D call TRBD1 (6 bases). Germline V gene sequence: CDR1 MNHEY, CDR2 SVGAGI. Trimming shortened V by 4 bases and J by 5 bases, and 11 bases separated the two germline ends. The CDR3 runs to 13 residues. The CDR3 DNA reads as TGTGCCAGCAGTTTATATCAGGGGTATGGCTACACCTTC. It yields the protein CASSLYQGYGYTF.

This clonotype showed up just a few times. This rearrangement joins TRBV30 to TRBJ1-5, with D unresolved. The CDR3 spans 17 residues. The V and J ends lost 2 bases and 2 bases respectively, with 19 bases between them. Germline V gives CDR1 GTSNPN, CDR2 SVGIG (reference sequence). This CDR3 is CAWSTPSRDRGNQPQHF. The CDR3 DNA sequence: TGTGCCTGGAGTACGCCAAGCCGGGATAGGGGCAATCAGCCCCAGCATTTT.

V and J are TRBV11-2 and TRBJ2-1; D gene unclear. CDR1 and CDR2 from the germline V gene are SGHAT and FQNNGV. The CDR3 is made up of 16 amino acids. Trimming removed 3 bases at V and 0 bases at J, with 12 bases between. The CDR3 protein is CASSFDSPSSYNEQFF. The CDR3 region has the DNA TGTGCCAGCAGCTTTGACTCGCCTAGCTCCTACAATGAGCAGTTCTTC.

This clonotype was seen a handful of times. The V gene is TRBV20-1, the J gene TRBJ2-3, with D possibly TRBD2 on 5 matching bases. The CDR3 length is 18 residues. V was clipped by 0 bases and J by 0 bases, with 19 bases between them. CDR1 is DFQATT, CDR2 SNEGSKA, per germline (reference sequence). As DNA, the CDR3 is TGCAGTGCTAGAGATTGGACTGGATGGTCTCTAAGCACAGATACGCAGTATTTT. Translated, it gives CSARDWTGWSLSTDTQYF.

This chain links TRBV20-1 with TRBJ1-4, with 9 bases identical to TRBD1. The CDR3 has 18 residues. Trimming removed 1 base from V and 8 bases from J; junction bases left unmatched: 17. Germline V lookup: CDR1 DFQATT, CDR2 SNEGSKA (reference sequence). CDR3 amino acids: CSARVFETGGNVREKLFF. The CDR3 DNA reads TGCAGTGCTAGAGTTTTCGAGACAGGGGGTAATGTGAGGGAAAAACTGTTTTTT.

This sequence joins TRBV12-3 or TRBV12-4 and TRBJ2-1; a weak D match, TRBD2 (6 bases). V dropped 3 bases and J dropped 9 bases, with 12 bases sitting between them. CDR3 size: 13 residues. The CDR3 here is CASSFVEGTEQFF. The CDR3 coding sequence is TGTGCCAGCAGTTTCGTGGAGGGTACTGAGCAGTTCTTC.

The chain combines TRBV7-9 with TRBJ2-1; 10 bases map to TRBD1. Looked up from germline, CDR1 is SEHNR and CDR2 is FQNEAQ (reference sequence). This CDR3 spans 18 amino acids. The ends lost 3 bases at V and 7 bases at J; junction bases unmatched: 15. The CDR3 loop reads CASSLWTGGEPYVNEQFF. The DNA for the CDR3 is TGTGCCAGCAGCTTGTGGACAGGGGGTGAGCCTTACGTAAATGAGCAGTTCTTC.

By proportion, this clonotype is large. One junction end does not reproduce the germline sequence, and a read error may be involved. V gene TRBV5-3 combines with J gene TRBJ2-3; 13 bases are a match to TRBD2. TRBV5-3 is known as an ORF, though its function is uncertain. The CDR3 extends over 19 amino acids. The CDR3 protein is CASSLEKLAGGPRTDTQYF. CDR3 nucleotides: TGTGCCAGCAGCTTGGAGAAACTAGCGGGGGGGCCTCGCACAGATACGCAGTATTTT.

V usage is TRBV20-1 and J usage is TRBJ1-2; 10 nucleotides align to TRBD1. V was pared by 4 bases and J by 4 bases, with 3 bases of the junction left unmatched. There are 13 residues in the CDR3. From germline, CDR1 is DFQATT and CDR2 SNEGSKA (reference sequence). CDR3 coding DNA: TGCAGTGCTATGACAGGGGGCGGCTATGGCTACACCTTC. Protein product: CSAMTGGGYGYTF.

The chain combines TRBV12-3 or TRBV12-4 with TRBJ2-3; D might be TRBD2 (6 bases). The germline V and J ends were trimmed by 2 bases and 4 bases, with 16 bases remaining between them. The CDR3 sequence is 16 residues long. CDR3 DNA sequence: TGTGCCAGCAGTTTACTTACCGGGACTCGAGCAGATACGCAGTATTTT. As protein: CASSLLTGTRADTQYF.

The chain joins TRBV5-8 to TRBJ2-6, with 9 bases lining up with TRBD1. The CDR3 runs to 17 residues. Germline CDR1 reads SGHTS; CDR2 reads YDEGEE. V lost 2 bases and J lost 0; bases outside the gene matches: 3. The CDR3 region is CASSFGTGNSGANVLTF. DNA of the CDR3: TGTGCCAGCAGCTTCGGGACAGGGAACTCTGGGGCCAACGTCCTGACTTTC.

J is TRBJ1-1 and V is TRBV9; D remains ambiguous. Looked up from germline, CDR1 is SGDLS and CDR2 is YYNGEE. V was pared by 4 bases and J by 3 bases, with 7 bases between. This CDR3 is built from 12 residues. CDR3 sequence reads: CASSPQDTEAFF. CDR3 sequence (DNA): TGTGCCAGCAGCCCTCAAGACACTGAAGCTTTCTTT.

The CDR3 DNA sequence: TGCGCCAGCAGCTTGGGGGACAGGGCCACAGATACGCAGTATTTT. It encodes CASSLGDRATDTQYF. The chain carries TRBV5-1 and TRBJ2-3; TRBD1 agrees at 9 bases. The CDR3 consists of 15 residues. Trimming at V came to 0 bases and at J to 2 bases, leaving 1 base not matched to a gene. Germline V gene lookup returns CDR1 SGHRS and CDR2 YFSETQ.

This clonotype was seen only once. The V and J genes are TRBV5-4 and TRBJ2-1; TRBD2 is a possible D gene (5 bases). This CDR3 region has 13 residues. Germline V gives CDR1 SGHNT, CDR2 YYREEE (reference sequence). The V end lost 6 bases, the J end lost 10 bases, and 17 bases lay between the germline ends. The CDR3 loop reads CASTLLGGGEQFF. The CDR3 nucleotides are TGTGCCAGCACCCTACTCGGAGGAGGAGAGCAGTTCTTC.

The V gene is TRBV4-3, the J gene TRBJ1-4; no clear D gene. This CDR3 spans 16 amino acids. Germline CDR1 LGHNA, CDR2 YSLEER. V was shortened by 4 bases and J by 8 bases, with 20 bases between the two germline ends. CDR3 sequence reads: CASSPPAEYREEKLFF. In DNA, the CDR3 is TGCGCCAGCAGCCCCCCCGCCGAATATAGGGAGGAAAAACTGTTTTTT.

The chain couples TRBV5-6 to TRBJ2-7; no clear D. V lost 4 bases and J lost 2, with 10 bases in between. CDR1 and CDR2 (germline): SGHDT, YYEEEE. The CDR3 extends over 13 amino acids. The CDR3 sequence: CASSHHNTYEQYF. The CDR3 bases are TGTGCCAGCAGCCACCACAACACCTACGAGCAGTACTTC.

In this sample, this clonotype turned up a few times. At one end, the junction sequence differs from germline, possibly due to a read error. V usage is TRBV6-5 and J usage is TRBJ2-2; TRBD1 aligns across 7 bases. The CDR3 has 17 residues. CDR1 is MNHEY, CDR2 SVGAGI, per germline. CDR3 sequence reads: CASIYRDRKSHTGELFF. CDR3 nucleotides: TGTGCCAGCATTTACCGGGACAGAAAGAGTCACACCGGGGAGCTGTTTTTT.

The chain joins TRBV19 to TRBJ1-2; 8 nucleotides match TRBD1. Germline CDR1 and CDR2: LNHDA and SQIVND (reference sequence). The trim removed 6 bases at V and 8 bases at J, leaving 14 bases unmatched. The CDR3 covers 15 residues. The CDR3 DNA is TGTGCCAGTAGCATAAAAGCAGGGGGCGCGCAGGGCTACACCTTC. Its protein product is CASSIKAGGAQGYTF.

This chain uses TRBV2 with TRBJ1-4; D is unresolved. The V end was cut by 6 bases, the J end by 8 bases, with 22 bases between. The V gene's germline CDR1 is SNHLY and CDR2 FYNNEI. There are 16 residues in the CDR3. The CDR3 nucleotides read TGTGCCAGCAGCCCGGCCTGGGCAGGACGAGGGGAAAAACTGTTTTTT. Protein: CASSPAWAGRGEKLFF.

The V gene is TRBV7-8, the J gene TRBJ2-5; 10 nucleotides line up with TRBD2. V dropped 5 bases and J dropped 5; count of bases not matched to a gene: 14. This CDR3 is built from 17 residues. Germline V gene data show CDR1 as SGHVS and CDR2 as FQNEAQ. This chain's CDR3 is CASSPGWSGGAGETQYF. In DNA form, the CDR3 reads TGTGCCAGCAGCCCGGGTTGGAGCGGGGGGGCCGGGGAGACCCAGTACTTC.

The chain combines TRBV9 with TRBJ2-7; tentatively, D is TRBD2 (6 bases). Germline V lookup: CDR1 SGDLS, CDR2 YYNGEE. V shed 4 bases and J shed 6 bases, with 23 bases lying between them. CDR3 size: 16 residues. In DNA form, the CDR3 reads TGTGCCAGCAGCCCTCATGGGTGGGGGGATGGCTCCGAGCAGTACTTC. This translates into CASSPHGWGDGSEQYF.